One and the same sample provided the 9 T cell receptor beta chains below, sequenced in a study of spatial heterogeneity in lung cancer. Points from the study as a whole: Tracking of tumor mutation counts was seen in expanded intratumoral alpha and beta TCR counts.

Time point reported: sample taken at primary tumor resection. These receptors have no identified antigens. TCRdb passed the 5' RACE reads through MiXCR, listing each CDR3 protein once. The data hold approximately 1,900 distinct CDR3 sequences, with roughly 15% observed a single time. Specimen: lung tumor tissue, collected at surgery. The receptors were sampled from a male donor with early-stage non-small cell lung cancer.

By share, this clonotype ranks as medium-sized (0.01 to 0.1%). CDR3 loop: CASSHTGQGHEKLFF. In DNA, the CDR3 is TGTGCCAGCAGCCATACAGGACAGGGTCATGAAAAACTGTTTTTT. The genes are TRBV28 and TRBJ1-4, with 8 positions matching TRBD1. This CDR3 is 15 amino acids long. Trimming took 6 bases from V and 6 from J; bases not matched to a gene: 9. Looked up from germline, CDR1 is MDHEN and CDR2 is SYDVKM. The full variable domain, completed using reference TRBV28 and TRBJ1-4, is DVKVTQSSRYLVKRTGEKVFLECVQDMDHENMFWYRQDPGLGLRLIYFSYDVKMKEKGDIPEGYSVSREKKERFSLILESASTNQTSMYLCASSHTGQGHEKLFFGSGTQLSVL.

By share, this clonotype counts as medium-sized (0.01 to 0.1%). This chain uses TRBV4-1 with TRBJ2-6; 12 nucleotides agree with TRBD2. The CDR3 length is 19 residues. CDR1 MGHRA and CDR2 YSYEKL come from the germline V gene. With 3 bases clipped from V and 0 bases from J, the junction kept 6 bases outside the gene matches. Written as DNA, the CDR3 is TGCGCCAGCAGCCACTTACTAGCGGGAGGACTCTCTGGGGCCAACGTCCTGACTTTC. Its translation: CASSHLLAGGLSGANVLTF.

This clonotype was found many times. This chain uses TRBV20-1 with TRBJ2-4; D is unclear. Trimming took 5 bases from V and 9 from J, leaving 14 bases between them. The CDR3 spans 12 residues. The V gene's germline CDR1 is DFQATT and CDR2 SNEGSKA (reference sequence). This CDR3 reads CSAPTEAAIQYF. CDR3 DNA: TGCAGTGCTCCTACTGAAGCAGCCATTCAGTACTTC.

This clonotype counts as medium-sized. The chain uses TRBV2 and TRBJ2-1; D is perhaps TRBD1 (5 bases). The CDR3 extends over 13 amino acids. Germline CDR1 SNHLY, CDR2 FYNNEI. V was clipped by 3 bases and J by 7 bases, with 10 bases between them. The CDR3 spells CASSEQGMNEQFF. CDR3 DNA: TGTGCCAGCAGTGAGCAGGGAATGAATGAGCAGTTCTTC.

In its sample, this clonotype ranks as medium-sized. The rearrangement joins TRBV12-3 or TRBV12-4 to TRBJ2-3; a weak D match, TRBD1 (6 bases). Trimming took off 6 bases at V and 4 bases at J, with 20 bases between the two ends. The CDR3 runs to 16 residues. CDR3 protein: CASSPPEGQGPDTQYF. The CDR3, as DNA: TGTGCCAGCAGCCCACCAGAGGGCCAGGGGCCAGATACGCAGTATTTT.

This clonotype counts as medium-sized. The gene calls are TRBV6-1 and TRBJ2-2; 7 bases fit TRBD2. From germline, CDR1 is MNHNS and CDR2 SASEGT. The CDR3 is made up of 14 amino acids. Trimming removed 2 bases from V and 5 bases from J; junction bases left unmatched: 2. The CDR3 DNA is TGTGCCAGCAGTGAACTAGCGGAGACCGGGGAGCTGTTTTTT. The encoded protein is CASSELAETGELFF.

This clonotype has a count of ten or more. The V and J genes are TRBV5-4 and TRBJ2-6, with TRBD1 matching over 7 bases. Germline CDR1 is SGHNT and CDR2 is YYREEE (reference sequence). Trimming took 4 bases from V and 3 from J; bases not matched to a gene: 7. The CDR3 contains 16 residues. CDR3 nucleotides: TGTGCCAGCAGCACCCGGGACAGCGGTGGGGCCAACGTCCTGACTTTC. Translated: CASSTRDSGGANVLTF.

This clonotype was seen repeatedly, ten times or more. CDR3 region: CASSRWGGGETQYF. CDR3 in DNA: TGTGCCAGCAGCCGGTGGGGGGGAGGCGAGACCCAGTACTTC. The V gene is TRBV9, the J gene TRBJ2-5; TRBD2 aligns across 7 bases. CDR1 and CDR2 from the germline V gene are SGDLS and YYNGEE. The CDR3 totals 14 residues. Trimming removed 4 bases from V and 5 bases from J; junction bases left unmatched: 8.

This chain uses TRBV6-2 or TRBV6-3 with TRBJ2-1; TRBD1 agrees at 7 bases. Trimming removed 7 bases from V and 7 bases from J; junction bases left unmatched: 13. The CDR3 totals 15 residues. Germline V gives CDR1 MNHEY, CDR2 SVGEGT. CDR3 sequence: CASNTFTGVRNEQFF. In DNA form, the CDR3 reads TGTGCCAGCAATACCTTTACAGGGGTCAGGAATGAGCAGTTCTTC.